Below are 21 T cell receptor beta chains sequenced from a single sample in a study of cytomegalovirus exposure and HLA in healthy donors. The primer mix had 60 Vbeta and 13 Jbeta primers. The assay was immunoSEQ multiplex PCR, and TCRdb's table has in-frame clones only and misses some. The repertoire consists of 150,000 to 200,000 clones, with approximately 80% occurring once and the leading ten covering 9.7%. The material sequenced was PBMCs. The source is a man aged 18 to 30 in good health and CMV-seropositive.

This clone has only a few counts. This chain links TRBV11-2 with TRBJ1-6; D may be TRBD1 (6 bases). This CDR3 spans 16 amino acids. Trimming left V 2 bases short and J 7 bases short, with 15 bases between. The germline V gene encodes CDR1 SGHAT and CDR2 FQNNGV. The CDR3: CASSLSPGARNSPLHF. The CDR3 coding sequence is TGTGCCAGCAGCTTAAGTCCAGGGGCGAGAAATTCACCCCTCCACTTT.

This chain joins TRBV7-2 and TRBJ2-5; TRBD2 might be the D (6 bases). The assigned J gene may be wrong: the sequence end matches TRBJ2-7 better. From germline, CDR1 is SGHTA and CDR2 FQGNSA. The length of the CDR3 is 14 residues. CDR3 coding DNA: TGTGCCAGCAGCCGAGGCGGGGTCAACTACGAGCAGTACTTC. This translates into CASSRGGVNYEQYF.

The CDR3 here is CASSLGLYNEQFF. The CDR3 region has the DNA TGTGCCAGCAGCTTGGGACTTTACAATGAGCAGTTCTTC. The rearrangement joins TRBV7-3 to TRBJ2-1; perhaps TRBD2 as D (6 bases). The CDR3 runs 13 residues. With 3 bases removed from V and 4 bases from J, the gap between germline ends came to 7 bases. Germline-derived CDR1 and CDR2 are SGHTA and FQGTGA.

The chain joins TRBV5-6 to TRBJ2-5; D is perhaps TRBD1 (6 bases). The CDR3 runs to 15 residues. Germline CDR1 reads SGHDT; CDR2 reads YYEEEE. Trimming took 0 bases from V and 5 from J, leaving 14 bases between them. CDR3 in DNA: TGTGCCAGCAGCTTGGTTGGCAGGGGAATGGAGACCCAGTACTTC. This translates into CASSLVGRGMETQYF. Filled out from reference TRBV5-6 and TRBJ2-5, the complete variable domain reads DAGVTQSPTHLIKTRGQQVTLRCSPKSGHDTVSWYQQALGQGPQFIFQYYEEEERQRGNFPDRFSGHQFPNYSSELNVNALLLGDSALYLCASSLVGRGMETQYFGPGTRLLVL.

The V and J genes are TRBV30 and TRBJ2-3, with D unclear. CDR1 is GTSNPN, CDR2 SVGIG, per germline (reference sequence). V lost 3 bases, J lost 2 bases, and 9 bases lay in between. The CDR3 is 13 amino acids. CDR3 residues: CAWSQENTDTQYF. The CDR3 coding sequence is TGTGCCTGGAGCCAGGAAAACACAGATACGCAGTATTTT.

In its sample, this clone is medium-sized (0.01 to 0.1%). This chain uses TRBV6-4 with TRBJ2-3, with D perhaps TRBD2 (5 bases). Germline CDR1 and CDR2: MRHNA and SNTAGT. V was shortened by 0 bases and J by 4 bases, with 11 bases between the two germline ends. This CDR3 has 15 residues. CDR3 DNA sequence: TGTGCCAGCAGTGACTCAGCCGGGAACGCAGATACGCAGTATTTT. Amino acids: CASSDSAGNADTQYF.

This chain links TRBV6-5 with TRBJ2-1, with TRBD2 matching over 10 bases. CDR1 and CDR2 (germline): MNHEY, SVGAGI. With V trimmed by 4 bases and J by 8 bases, 8 bases remained unmatched. CDR3 length equals 15 residues. CDR3 loop: CASSSLAGVVDEQFF. CDR3 in DNA: TGTGCCAGCAGTTCCCTAGCGGGAGTCGTTGATGAGCAGTTCTTC.

The chain has TRBV6-5 and TRBJ2-5, with D hard to call. The CDR3 totals 13 residues. Trimming cost V 7 bases and J 1 base, with 10 bases left between them. The V gene's germline CDR1 is MNHEY and CDR2 SVGAGI. This CDR3 reads CASTSDIQETQYF. The CDR3 DNA reads as TGTGCCAGCACTTCCGACATCCAAGAGACCCAGTACTTC.

The chain joins TRBV29-1 to TRBJ1-3, with unresolved D. The CDR3 has 17 residues. V was pared by 6 bases and J by 0 bases, with 21 bases between. Germline CDR1 reads SQVTM; CDR2 reads ANQGSEA. This chain's CDR3 is CSVSNPGGEHSGNTIYF. CDR3 DNA: TGCAGCGTCTCCAACCCCGGAGGCGAACACTCTGGAAACACCATATATTTT.

V gene TRBV7-9 combines with J gene TRBJ1-3; no clear D. This CDR3 has 14 amino acids. Looked up from germline, CDR1 is SEHNR and CDR2 is FQNEAQ (reference sequence). V was cut by 4 bases and J by 0 bases, with 7 bases left in between. The CDR3 DNA sequence: TGTGCCAGCAGCTCCGGTAACTCTGGAAACACCATATATTTT. This gives the protein CASSSGNSGNTIYF.

This chain connects TRBV27 to TRBJ2-7, with 8 bases matching TRBD2. The CDR3 is 14 amino acids. Unmatched junction bases numbered 6, after V lost 6 bases and J lost 2 bases. Per germline, CDR1 MNHEY and CDR2 SMNVEV (reference sequence). For the CDR3, the DNA is TGTGCCAGCAGGTCACTAGCGGCCCCCTACGAGCAGTACTTC. It translates to CASRSLAAPYEQYF.

V is TRBV10-2 and J is TRBJ1-4; possible D gene TRBD1, 5 bases. CDR3 length equals 15 residues. Germline CDR1 is WSHSY and CDR2 is SAAADI. V was trimmed by 3 bases and J by 0 bases, leaving 8 bases between them. The CDR3 sequence is CASSEGASTNEKLFF. CDR3 coding DNA: TGCGCCAGCAGTGAAGGGGCGTCAACTAATGAAAAACTGTTTTTT.

The chain employs TRBV2 and TRBJ2-1; D unclear. The ends were cut back, 8 bases at V and 5 bases at J, with 19 bases in the middle. The V gene's germline CDR1 is SNHLY and CDR2 FYNNEI. The CDR3 contains 15 residues. The CDR3 nucleotides read TGTGCCAGCTGCTACGACGGTGGTCTAGACAATGAGCAGTTCTTC. It yields the protein CASCYDGGLDNEQFF.

V gene TRBV29-1 combines with J gene TRBJ1-1, with 9 bases identical to TRBD1. V gave up 6 bases and J gave up 0 bases; unmatched junction bases: 2. There are 13 residues in the CDR3. In germline, CDR1 is SQVTM, CDR2 ANQGSEA. As DNA, the CDR3 is TGCAGCGTCGACAGGGGGGTGAACACTGAAGCTTTCTTT. Residues: CSVDRGVNTEAFF.

The chain uses TRBV5-1 and TRBJ2-3, with 7 nucleotides matching TRBD1. CDR1 and CDR2 from the germline V gene are SGHRS and YFSETQ. The ends lost 2 bases at V and 12 bases at J; junction bases unmatched: 12. The CDR3 has 14 amino acids. CDR3 DNA: TGCGCCAGCAGCTTAGCAGGGGGAGAGTCCTTTCAGTATTTT. This codes for CASSLAGGESFQYF. The full variable domain, with the rest looked up from reference TRBV5-1 and TRBJ2-3, is KAGVTQTPRYLIKTRGQQVTLSCSPISGHRSVSWYQQTPGQGLQFLFEYFSETQRNKGNFPGRFSGRQFSNSRSEMNVSTLELGDSALYLCASSLAGGESFQYFGPGTRLTVL.

The chain uses TRBV6-5 and TRBJ2-7; tentatively, D is TRBD1 (6 bases). Trimming removed 5 bases at V and 2 bases at J, with 10 bases between. Germline V gene data show CDR1 as MNHEY and CDR2 as SVGAGI. CDR3 length equals 13 residues. The CDR3 DNA is TGTGCCAGCAGTCAACAGGGCCCCTACGAGCAGTACTTC. The encoded protein is CASSQQGPYEQYF.

This clone was seen only once. The chain joins TRBV19 to TRBJ2-2, with 7 bases that match TRBD1. Per germline, CDR1 LNHDA and CDR2 SQIVND (reference sequence). The ends lost 6 bases at V and 1 base at J; junction bases unmatched: 17. The CDR3 extends over 19 amino acids. CDR3 sequence reads: CASRFPDRVGPLNTGELFF. CDR3 nucleotide sequence: TGTGCCAGTAGATTCCCTGACAGGGTGGGCCCGTTGAACACCGGGGAGCTGTTTTTT.

The V call is TRBV7-6, the J call TRBJ1-6; D remains unclear. V shed 2 bases and J shed 7 bases, with 9 bases lying between them. There are 14 residues in the CDR3. Germline V gene data show CDR1 as SGHVS and CDR2 as FNYEAQ. CDR3 DNA: TGTGCCAGCAGCTTACAAAACACAAATTCACCCCTCCACTTT. This gives the protein CASSLQNTNSPLHF.

The V and J genes are TRBV6-6 and TRBJ1-1; 7 bases line up with TRBD1. This CDR3 is 14 amino acids long. V was pared by 4 bases and J by 7 bases, with 9 bases of the junction left unmatched. CDR1 MNHNY and CDR2 SVGAGI come from the germline V gene (reference sequence). The CDR3 region has the DNA TGTGCCAGCAGTTGGGACAGTCACAACGGTGAAGCTTTCTTT. Encoded protein: CASSWDSHNGEAFF.

V is TRBV7-2 and J is TRBJ1-5; D is unresolved. The length of the CDR3 is 16 residues. V gave up 0 bases and J gave up 2 bases, with 11 bases separating them. CDR1 and CDR2 (germline): SGHTA, FQGNSA. CDR3 region: CASSLAGETGNQPQHF. CDR3 DNA sequence: TGTGCCAGCAGCTTAGCCGGGGAAACTGGCAATCAGCCCCAGCATTTT.

Remarks on this clone: At one boundary the junction diverges from the germline segment, which might be a read error. V and J are TRBV7-9 and TRBJ1-2, with D unresolved. Germline CDR1 reads SEHNR; CDR2 reads FQNEAQ (reference sequence). This CDR3 is built from 17 residues. The CDR3 sequence is CSSSIGISSVGSYGYTF. CDR3 bases: TGTTCCAGCAGCATCGGGATCAGTAGTGTAGGGAGCTATGGCTACACCTTC.